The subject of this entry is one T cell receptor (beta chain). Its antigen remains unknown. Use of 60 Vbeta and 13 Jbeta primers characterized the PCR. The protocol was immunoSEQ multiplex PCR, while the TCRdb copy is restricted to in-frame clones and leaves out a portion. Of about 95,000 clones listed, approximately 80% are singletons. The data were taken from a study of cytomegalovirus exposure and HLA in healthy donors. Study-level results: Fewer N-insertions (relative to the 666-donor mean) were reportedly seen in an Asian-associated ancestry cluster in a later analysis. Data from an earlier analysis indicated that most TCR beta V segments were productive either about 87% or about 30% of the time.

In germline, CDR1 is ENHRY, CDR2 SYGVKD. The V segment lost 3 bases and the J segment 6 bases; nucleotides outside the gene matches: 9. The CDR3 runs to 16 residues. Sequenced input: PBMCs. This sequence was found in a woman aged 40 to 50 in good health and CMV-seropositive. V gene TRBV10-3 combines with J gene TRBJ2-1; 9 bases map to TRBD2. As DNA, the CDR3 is TGTGCCATCAGTGATGGGGGACTAGCATCTGGCAATGAGCAGTTCTTC. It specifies CAISDGGLASGNEQFF.